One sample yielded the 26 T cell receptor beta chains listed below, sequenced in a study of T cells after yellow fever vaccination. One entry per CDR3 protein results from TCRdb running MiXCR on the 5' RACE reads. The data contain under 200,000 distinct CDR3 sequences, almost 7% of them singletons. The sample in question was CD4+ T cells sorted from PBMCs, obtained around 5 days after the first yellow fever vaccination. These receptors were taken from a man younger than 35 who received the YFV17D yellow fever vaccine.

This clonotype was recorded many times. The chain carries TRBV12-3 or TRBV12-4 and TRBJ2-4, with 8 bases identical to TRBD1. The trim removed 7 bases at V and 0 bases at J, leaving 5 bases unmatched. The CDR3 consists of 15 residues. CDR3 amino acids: CASTRDRRAKNIQYF. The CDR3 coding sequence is TGTGCCAGCACCCGGGACAGGCGAGCCAAAAACATTCAGTACTTC.

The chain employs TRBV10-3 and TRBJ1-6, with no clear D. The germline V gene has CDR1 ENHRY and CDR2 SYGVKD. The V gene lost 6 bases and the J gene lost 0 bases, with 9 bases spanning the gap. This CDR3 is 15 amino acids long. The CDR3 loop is CAISPAGSYNSPLHF. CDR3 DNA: TGTGCCATCAGCCCCGCCGGCTCCTATAATTCACCCCTCCACTTT.

The CDR3 nucleotides read TGTGCCAGCAGCCTATGGGGGAACACTGAAGCTTTCTTT. Translated: CASSLWGNTEAFF. The rearrangement uses TRBV7-9 and TRBJ1-1; D is undetermined. This CDR3 is built from 13 residues. The germline gives CDR1 SEHNR, CDR2 FQNEAQ (reference sequence). The V gene lost 5 bases and the J gene lost 1 base, with 8 bases spanning the gap.

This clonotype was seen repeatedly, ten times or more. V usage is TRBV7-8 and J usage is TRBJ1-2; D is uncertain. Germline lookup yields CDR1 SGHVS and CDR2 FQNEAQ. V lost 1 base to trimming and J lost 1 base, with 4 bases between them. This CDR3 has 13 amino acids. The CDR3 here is CASSLGDNYGYTF. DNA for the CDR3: TGTGCCAGCAGCTTAGGAGATAACTATGGCTACACCTTC.

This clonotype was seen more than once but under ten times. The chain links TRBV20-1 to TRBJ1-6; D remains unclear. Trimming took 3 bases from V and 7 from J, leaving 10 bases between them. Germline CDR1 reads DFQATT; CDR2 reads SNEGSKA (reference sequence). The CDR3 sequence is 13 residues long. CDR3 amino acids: CSASPPYNSPLHF. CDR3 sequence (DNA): TGCAGTGCTAGTCCACCGTACAATTCACCCCTCCACTTT.

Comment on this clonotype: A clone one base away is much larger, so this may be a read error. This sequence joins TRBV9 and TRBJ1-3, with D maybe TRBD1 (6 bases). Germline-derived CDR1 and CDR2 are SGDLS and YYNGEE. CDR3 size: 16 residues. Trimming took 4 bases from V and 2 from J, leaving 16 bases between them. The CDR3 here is CASSPRKGDAGNTIYF. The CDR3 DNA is TGTGCCAGCAGCCCCCGAAAGGGGGATGCTGGAAACACCATATATTTT.

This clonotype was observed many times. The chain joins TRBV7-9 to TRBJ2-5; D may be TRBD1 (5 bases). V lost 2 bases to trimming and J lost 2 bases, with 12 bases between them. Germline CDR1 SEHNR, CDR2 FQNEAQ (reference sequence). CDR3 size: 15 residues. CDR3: CASSLWQGTQETQYF. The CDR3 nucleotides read TGTGCCAGCAGCTTATGGCAGGGAACACAAGAGACCCAGTACTTC.

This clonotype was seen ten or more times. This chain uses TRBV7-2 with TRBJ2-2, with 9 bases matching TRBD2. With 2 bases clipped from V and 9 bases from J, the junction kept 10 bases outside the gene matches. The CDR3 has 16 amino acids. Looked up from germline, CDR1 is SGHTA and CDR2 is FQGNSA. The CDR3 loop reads CASSLPYAGGHRELFF. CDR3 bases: TGTGCCAGCAGCTTACCCTATGCGGGGGGGCACCGGGAGCTGTTTTTT.

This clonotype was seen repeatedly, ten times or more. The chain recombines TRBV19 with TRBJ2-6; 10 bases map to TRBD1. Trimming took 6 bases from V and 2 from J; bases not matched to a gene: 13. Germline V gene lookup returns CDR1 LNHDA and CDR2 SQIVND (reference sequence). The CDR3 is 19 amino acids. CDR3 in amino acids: CASSTPDRGTSPGANVLTF. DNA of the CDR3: TGTGCCAGTAGCACCCCGGACAGGGGGACCTCCCCTGGGGCCAACGTCCTGACTTTC. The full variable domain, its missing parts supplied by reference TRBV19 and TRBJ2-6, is DGGITQSPKYLFRKEGQNVTLSCEQNLNHDAMYWYRQDPGQGLRLIYYSQIVNDFQKGDIAEGYSVSREKKESFPLTVTSAQKNPTAFYLCASSTPDRGTSPGANVLTFGAGSRLTVL.

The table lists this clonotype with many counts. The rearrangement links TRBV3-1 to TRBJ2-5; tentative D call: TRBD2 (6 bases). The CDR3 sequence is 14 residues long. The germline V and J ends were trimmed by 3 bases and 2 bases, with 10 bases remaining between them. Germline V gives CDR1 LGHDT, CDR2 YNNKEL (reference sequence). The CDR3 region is CASSQGGRQETQYF. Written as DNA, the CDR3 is TGTGCCAGCAGCCAGGGAGGCAGACAAGAGACCCAGTACTTC.

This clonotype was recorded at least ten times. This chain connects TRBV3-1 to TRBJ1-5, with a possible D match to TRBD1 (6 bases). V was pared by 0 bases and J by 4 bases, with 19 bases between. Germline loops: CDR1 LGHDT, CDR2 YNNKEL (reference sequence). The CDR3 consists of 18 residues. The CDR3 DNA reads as TGTGCCAGCAGCCAAGATCCCACGGGGCAGGGGAAGAATCAGCCCCAGCATTTT. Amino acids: CASSQDPTGQGKNQPQHF.

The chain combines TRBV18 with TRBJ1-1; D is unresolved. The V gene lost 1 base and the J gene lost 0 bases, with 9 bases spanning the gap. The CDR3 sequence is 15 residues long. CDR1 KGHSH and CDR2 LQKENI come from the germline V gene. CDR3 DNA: TGTGCCAGCTCACCACTTCAGGAGATGAACACTGAAGCTTTCTTT. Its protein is CASSPLQEMNTEAFF. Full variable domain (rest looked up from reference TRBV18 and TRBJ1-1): NAGVMQNPRHLVRRRGQEARLRCSPMKGHSHVYWYRQLPEEGLKFMVYLQKENIIDESGMPKERFSAEFPKEGPSILRIQQVVRGDSAAYFCASSPLQEMNTEAFFGQGTRLTVV.

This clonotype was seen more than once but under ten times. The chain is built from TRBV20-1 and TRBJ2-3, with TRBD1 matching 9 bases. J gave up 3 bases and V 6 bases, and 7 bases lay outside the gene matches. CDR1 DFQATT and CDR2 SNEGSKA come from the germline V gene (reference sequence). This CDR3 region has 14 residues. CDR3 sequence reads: CSAKTGGQTDTQYF. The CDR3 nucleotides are TGCAGTGCGAAGACAGGGGGGCAGACAGATACGCAGTATTTT.

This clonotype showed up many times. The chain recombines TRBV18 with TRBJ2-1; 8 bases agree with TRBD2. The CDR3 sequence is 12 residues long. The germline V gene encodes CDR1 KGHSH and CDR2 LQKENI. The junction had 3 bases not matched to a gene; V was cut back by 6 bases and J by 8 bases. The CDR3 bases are TGTGCCAGCTCTGCGGGGGGCGATGAGCAGTTCTTC. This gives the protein CASSAGGDEQFF.

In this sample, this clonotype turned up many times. The chain's CDR3 is CASSLRGLSGQGADTQYF. DNA of the CDR3: TGTGCCAGCAGCTTAAGGGGCCTCTCAGGACAGGGTGCGGATACGCAGTATTTT. The V and J genes are TRBV7-3 and TRBJ2-3; TRBD1 aligns across 8 bases. Germline values: CDR1 SGHTA, CDR2 FQGTGA. The CDR3 runs 18 residues. J lost 6 bases, V lost 1 base, and 15 bases had no gene match.

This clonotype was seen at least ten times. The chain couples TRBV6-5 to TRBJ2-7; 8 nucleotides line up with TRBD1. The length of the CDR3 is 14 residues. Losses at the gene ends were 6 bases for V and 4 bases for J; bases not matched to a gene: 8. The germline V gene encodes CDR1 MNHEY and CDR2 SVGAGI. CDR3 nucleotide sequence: TGTGCCAGCAGACTCGGACAGGGAACGTACGAGCAGTACTTC. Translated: CASRLGQGTYEQYF.

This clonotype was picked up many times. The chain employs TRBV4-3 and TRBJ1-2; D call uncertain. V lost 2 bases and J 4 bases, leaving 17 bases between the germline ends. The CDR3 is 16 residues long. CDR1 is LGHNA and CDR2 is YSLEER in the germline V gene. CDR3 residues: CASSQSLRRLAYGYTF. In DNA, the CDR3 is TGCGCCAGCAGCCAAAGCCTCAGACGGCTTGCCTATGGCTACACCTTC.

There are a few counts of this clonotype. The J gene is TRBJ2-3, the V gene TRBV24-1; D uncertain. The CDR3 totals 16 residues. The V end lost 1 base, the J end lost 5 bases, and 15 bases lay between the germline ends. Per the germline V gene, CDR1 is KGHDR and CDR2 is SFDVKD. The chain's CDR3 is CATSDFQRLVGDTQYF. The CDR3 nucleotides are TGTGCCACCAGTGATTTCCAACGACTTGTGGGAGATACGCAGTATTTT.

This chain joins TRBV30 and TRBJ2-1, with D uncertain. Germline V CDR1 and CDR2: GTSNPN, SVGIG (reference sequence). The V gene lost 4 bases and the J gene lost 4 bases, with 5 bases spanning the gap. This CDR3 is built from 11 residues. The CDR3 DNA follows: TGTGCCTGGAATACTTACAATGAGCAGTTCTTC. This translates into CAWNTYNEQFF.

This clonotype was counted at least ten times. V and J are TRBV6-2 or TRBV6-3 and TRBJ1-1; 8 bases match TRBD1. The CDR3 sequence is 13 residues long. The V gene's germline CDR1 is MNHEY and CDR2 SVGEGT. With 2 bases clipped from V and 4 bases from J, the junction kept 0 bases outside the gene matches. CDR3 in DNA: TGTGCCAGCAGTTACACAGGGGGCACTGAAGCTTTCTTT. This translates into CASSYTGGTEAFF.

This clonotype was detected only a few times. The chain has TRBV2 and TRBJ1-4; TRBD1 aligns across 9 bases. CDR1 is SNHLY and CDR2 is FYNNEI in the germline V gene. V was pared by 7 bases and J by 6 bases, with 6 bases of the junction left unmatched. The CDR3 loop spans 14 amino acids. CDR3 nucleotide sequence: TGTGCCAGCACGGGACAGGGTGGCTATGAAAAACTGTTTTTT. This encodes CASTGQGGYEKLFF.

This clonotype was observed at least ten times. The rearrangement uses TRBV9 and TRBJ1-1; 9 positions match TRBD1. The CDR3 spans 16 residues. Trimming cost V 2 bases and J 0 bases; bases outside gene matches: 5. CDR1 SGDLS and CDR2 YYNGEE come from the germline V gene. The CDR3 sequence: CASSVDRGGMNTEAFF. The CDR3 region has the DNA TGTGCCAGCAGCGTCGACAGGGGGGGGATGAACACTGAAGCTTTCTTT.

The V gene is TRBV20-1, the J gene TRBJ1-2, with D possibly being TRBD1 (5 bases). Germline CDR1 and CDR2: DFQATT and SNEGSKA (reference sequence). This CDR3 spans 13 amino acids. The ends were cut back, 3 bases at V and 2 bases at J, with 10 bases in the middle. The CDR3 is CSASLGTNYGYTF. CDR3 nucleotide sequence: TGCAGTGCTAGTTTGGGGACCAACTATGGCTACACCTTC.

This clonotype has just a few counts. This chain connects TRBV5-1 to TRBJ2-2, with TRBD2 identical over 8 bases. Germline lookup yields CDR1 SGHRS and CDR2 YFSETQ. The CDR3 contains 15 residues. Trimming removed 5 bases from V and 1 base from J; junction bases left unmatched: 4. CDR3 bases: TGCGCCAGCAGGCGGCTAGCGGGGAACACCGGGGAGCTGTTTTTT. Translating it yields CASRRLAGNTGELFF.

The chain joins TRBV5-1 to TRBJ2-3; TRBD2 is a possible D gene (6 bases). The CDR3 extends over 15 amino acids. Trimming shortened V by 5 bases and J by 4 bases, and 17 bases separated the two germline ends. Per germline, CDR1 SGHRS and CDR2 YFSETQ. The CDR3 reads CASRPSPTRSDTQYF. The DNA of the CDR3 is TGCGCCAGCAGACCGAGTCCGACTAGATCAGATACGCAGTATTTT.

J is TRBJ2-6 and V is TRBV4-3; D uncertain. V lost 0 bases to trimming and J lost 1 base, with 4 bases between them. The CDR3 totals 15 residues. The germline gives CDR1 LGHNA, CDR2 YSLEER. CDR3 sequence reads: CASSQERSGANVLTF. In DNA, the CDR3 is TGCGCCAGCAGCCAAGAGAGGTCTGGGGCCAACGTCCTGACTTTC.